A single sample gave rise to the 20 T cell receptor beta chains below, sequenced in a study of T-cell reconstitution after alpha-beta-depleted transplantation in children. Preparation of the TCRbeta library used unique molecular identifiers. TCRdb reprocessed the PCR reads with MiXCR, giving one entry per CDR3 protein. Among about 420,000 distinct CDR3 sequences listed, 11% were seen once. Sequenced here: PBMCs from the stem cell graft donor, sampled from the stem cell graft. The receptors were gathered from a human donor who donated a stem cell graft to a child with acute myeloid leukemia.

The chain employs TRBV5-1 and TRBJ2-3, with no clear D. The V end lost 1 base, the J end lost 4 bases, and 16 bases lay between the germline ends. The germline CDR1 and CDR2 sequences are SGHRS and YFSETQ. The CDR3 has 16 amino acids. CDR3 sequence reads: CASSLMLGNEADTQYF. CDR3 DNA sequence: TGCGCCAGCAGCTTGATGTTGGGGAACGAGGCAGATACGCAGTATTTT.

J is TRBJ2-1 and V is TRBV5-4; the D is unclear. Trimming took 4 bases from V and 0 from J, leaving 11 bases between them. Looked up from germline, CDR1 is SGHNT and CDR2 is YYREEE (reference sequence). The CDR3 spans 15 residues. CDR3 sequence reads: CASSPDFFSYNEQFF. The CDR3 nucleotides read TGTGCCAGCAGCCCCGACTTTTTCTCCTACAATGAGCAGTTCTTC.

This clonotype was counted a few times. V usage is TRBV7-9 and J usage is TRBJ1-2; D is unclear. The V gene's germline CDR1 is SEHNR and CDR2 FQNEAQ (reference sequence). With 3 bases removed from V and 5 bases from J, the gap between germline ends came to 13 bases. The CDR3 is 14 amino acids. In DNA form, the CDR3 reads TGTGCCAGCAGCTTCGCGGACCTGGGGTATGGCTACACCTTC. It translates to CASSFADLGYGYTF.

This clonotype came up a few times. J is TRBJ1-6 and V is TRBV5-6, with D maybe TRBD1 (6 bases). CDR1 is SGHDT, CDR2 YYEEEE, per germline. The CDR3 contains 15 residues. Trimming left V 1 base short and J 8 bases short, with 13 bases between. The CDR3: CASSLFGQPDSPLHF. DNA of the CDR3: TGTGCCAGCAGCTTGTTCGGACAGCCAGATTCACCCCTCCACTTT.

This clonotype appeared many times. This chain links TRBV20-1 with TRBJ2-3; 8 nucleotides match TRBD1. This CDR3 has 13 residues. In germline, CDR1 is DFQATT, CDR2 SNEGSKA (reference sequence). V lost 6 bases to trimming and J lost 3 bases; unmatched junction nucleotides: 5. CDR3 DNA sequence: TGCAGTGCGCGGACAGGGAGGACAGATACGCAGTATTTT. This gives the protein CSARTGRTDTQYF.

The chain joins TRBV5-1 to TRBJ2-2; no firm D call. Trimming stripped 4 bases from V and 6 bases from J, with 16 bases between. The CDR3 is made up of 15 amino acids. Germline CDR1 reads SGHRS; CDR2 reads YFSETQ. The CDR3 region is CASSLDRRGSGELFF. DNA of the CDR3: TGCGCCAGCAGCCTGGACCGCCGCGGTTCCGGGGAGCTGTTTTTT.

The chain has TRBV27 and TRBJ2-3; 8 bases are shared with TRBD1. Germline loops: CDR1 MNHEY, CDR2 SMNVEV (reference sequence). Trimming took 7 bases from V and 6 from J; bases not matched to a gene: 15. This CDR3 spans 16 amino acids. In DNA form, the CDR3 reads TGTGCCAGCACCCTTAATAGTCAGGGGGCAGCGGATACGCAGTATTTT. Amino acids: CASTLNSQGAADTQYF.

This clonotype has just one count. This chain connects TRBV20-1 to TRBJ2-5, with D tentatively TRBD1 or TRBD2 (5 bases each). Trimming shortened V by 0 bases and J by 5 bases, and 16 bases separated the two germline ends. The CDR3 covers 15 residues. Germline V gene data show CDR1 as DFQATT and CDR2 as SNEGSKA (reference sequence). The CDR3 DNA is TGCAGTGCTAGAGAAGGTGGCAGGGACGTGGAGACCCAGTACTTC. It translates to CSAREGGRDVETQYF.

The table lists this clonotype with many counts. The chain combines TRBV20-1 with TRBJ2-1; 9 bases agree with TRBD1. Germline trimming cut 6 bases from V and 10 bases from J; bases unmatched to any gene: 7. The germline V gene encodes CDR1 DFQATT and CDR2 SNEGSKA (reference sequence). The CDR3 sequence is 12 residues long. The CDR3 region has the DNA TGCAGTGCGACGGACAGGGGAAGGGAGCAGTTCTTC. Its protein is CSATDRGREQFF.

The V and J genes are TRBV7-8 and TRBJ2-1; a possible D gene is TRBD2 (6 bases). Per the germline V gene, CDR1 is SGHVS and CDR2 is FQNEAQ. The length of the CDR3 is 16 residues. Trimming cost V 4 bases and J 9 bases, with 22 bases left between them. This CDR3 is CASSYHREKVFSEQFF. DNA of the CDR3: TGTGCCAGCAGCTACCACCGGGAGAAGGTGTTCAGTGAGCAGTTCTTC.

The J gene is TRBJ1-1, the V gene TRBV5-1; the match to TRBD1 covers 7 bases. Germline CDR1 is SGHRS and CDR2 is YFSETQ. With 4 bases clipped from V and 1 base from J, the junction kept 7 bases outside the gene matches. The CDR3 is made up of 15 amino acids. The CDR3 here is CASSRGDSQNTEAFF. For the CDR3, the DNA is TGCGCCAGCAGCAGGGGGGACAGTCAGAACACTGAAGCTTTCTTT.

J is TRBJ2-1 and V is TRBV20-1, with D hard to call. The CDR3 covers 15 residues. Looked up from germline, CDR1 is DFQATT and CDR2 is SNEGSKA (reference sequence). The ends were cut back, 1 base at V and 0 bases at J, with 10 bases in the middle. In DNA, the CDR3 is TGCAGTGCTAGAGTACCTGGCAGCTCCTACAATGAGCAGTTCTTC. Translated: CSARVPGSSYNEQFF.

CDR3 residues: CASSQHQGGGGYTF. Here the CDR3 DNA reads TGTGCCAGCAGCCAGCACCAGGGGGGTGGAGGCTACACCTTC. The V and J genes are TRBV14 and TRBJ1-2; 7 bases are shared with TRBD1. The CDR3 length is 14 residues. Trimming at V came to 3 bases and at J to 8 bases, leaving 9 bases not matched to a gene. Germline V gene sequence: CDR1 SGHDN, CDR2 FVKESK.

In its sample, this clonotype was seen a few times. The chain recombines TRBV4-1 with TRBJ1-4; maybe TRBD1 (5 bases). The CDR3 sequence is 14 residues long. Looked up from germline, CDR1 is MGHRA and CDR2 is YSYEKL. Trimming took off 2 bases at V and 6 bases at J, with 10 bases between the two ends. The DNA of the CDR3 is TGCGCCAGCAGCCAAACGCAGGGCGATGAAAAACTGTTTTTT. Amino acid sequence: CASSQTQGDEKLFF.

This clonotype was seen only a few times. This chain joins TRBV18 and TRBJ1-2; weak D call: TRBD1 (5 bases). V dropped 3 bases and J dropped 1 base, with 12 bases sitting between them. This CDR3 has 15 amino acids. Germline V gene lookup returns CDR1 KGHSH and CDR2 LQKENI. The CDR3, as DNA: TGTGCCAGCTCACCTGGGGCGACAAATAACTATGGCTACACCTTC. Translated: CASSPGATNNYGYTF.

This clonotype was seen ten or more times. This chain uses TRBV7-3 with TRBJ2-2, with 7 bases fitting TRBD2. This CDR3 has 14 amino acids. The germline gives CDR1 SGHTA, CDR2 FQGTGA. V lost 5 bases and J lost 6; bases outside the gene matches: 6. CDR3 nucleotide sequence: TGTGCCAGCAGCGGTGGGGGGGACGCCGGGGAGCTGTTTTTT. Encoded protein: CASSGGGDAGELFF. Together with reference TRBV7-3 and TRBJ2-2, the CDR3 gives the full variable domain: GAGVSQTPSNKVTEKGKYVELRCDPISGHTALYWYRQSLGQGPEFLIYFQGTGAADDSGLPNDRFFAVRPEGSVSTLKIQRTERGDSAVYLCASSGGGDAGELFFGEGSRLTVL.

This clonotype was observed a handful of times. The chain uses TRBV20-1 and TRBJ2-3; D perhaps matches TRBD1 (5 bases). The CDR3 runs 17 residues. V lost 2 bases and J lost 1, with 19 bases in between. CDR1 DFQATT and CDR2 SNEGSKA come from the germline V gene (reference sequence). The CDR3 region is CSARPLALIGGTDTQYF. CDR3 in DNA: TGCAGTGCTAGACCTTTGGCTCTTATAGGGGGCACAGATACGCAGTATTTT.

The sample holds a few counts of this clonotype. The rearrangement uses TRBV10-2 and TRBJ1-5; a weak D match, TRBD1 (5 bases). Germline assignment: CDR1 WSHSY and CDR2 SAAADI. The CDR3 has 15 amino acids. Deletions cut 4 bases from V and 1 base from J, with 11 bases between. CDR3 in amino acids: CASSGARDSNQPQHF. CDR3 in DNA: TGCGCCAGCAGTGGGGCCCGGGACAGCAATCAGCCCCAGCATTTT.

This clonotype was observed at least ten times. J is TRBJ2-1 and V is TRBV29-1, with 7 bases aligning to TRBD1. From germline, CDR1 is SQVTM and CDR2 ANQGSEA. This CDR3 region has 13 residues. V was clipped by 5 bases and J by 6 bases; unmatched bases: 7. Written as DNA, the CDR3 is TGCAGCGTTCGACAGGGTGCAAGCAATGAGCAGTTCTTC. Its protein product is CSVRQGASNEQFF.

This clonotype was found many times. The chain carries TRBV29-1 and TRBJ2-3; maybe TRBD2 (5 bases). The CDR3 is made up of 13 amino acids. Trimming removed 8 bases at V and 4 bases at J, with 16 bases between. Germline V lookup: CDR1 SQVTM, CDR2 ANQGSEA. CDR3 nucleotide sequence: TGCAGCACGGCCGCGGGCCTGGCAGATACGCAGTATTTT. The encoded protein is CSTAAGLADTQYF.